This T cell receptor (beta chain) derives from a study of cytomegalovirus exposure and HLA in healthy donors (dated by TCRdb to 2017 to 2019). Concerning the study at large: An earlier analysis of about 530 of the donors reported roughly 300 Gb of sequence data and 95 million to 130 million unique TCR beta sequences obtained from approximately 180 million T cells. The study was designed to test whether signatures of past pathogen exposure could be identified by cataloging public T cell receptors. In a later genetic analysis, genome-wide SNP genotypes for about 60% of the 666 donors were used, and that subset was treated as a discovery cohort. Among almost 400 genotyped donors of the cohort, an average of approximately 250,000 unique TCR beta nucleotide sequences were sequenced per donor, roughly 20% of them non-productive. Donor age, sex, ethnicity and CMV serostatus were compiled alongside the repertoire data. Every repertoire in the discovery cohort had been generated on one and the same sequencing platform. To predict cytomegalovirus infection status, the study brought together high-throughput TCR immunosequencing, statistical association of individual TCRs with disease status, and machine learning. Typing coverage varied by locus: roughly 629-630 donors for A, B, C, DRB1 and DQB1; more than 500 for DQA1; over 600 for DPA1; roughly 470 for DPB1. An earlier analysis of some 500 of the donors applied high-throughput TCR beta sequencing to assess whether each TCR beta V gene segment acted as functional or pseudogenic. The later analysis used no new phenotypic data to find candidate immune exposures, relying instead on TCR beta sequences and their occurrence across donors. An early release that covered fewer than 800 HLA-typed donors contained approximately 300 gigabases of sequencing data and tens of millions of unique TCR sequences. HLA typing included class I and class II loci at four-digit resolution. The study profiled the T cell repertoires of under 700 subjects by immunosequencing and related them to cytomegalovirus serostatus. A few DR-DQ haplotypes were treated as single units for association and clustering because of strong linkage in the cohort. Of the roughly 400 genotyped donors, 75% to 85% were placed in the genetic ancestry cluster associated with self-reported Caucasian donors. In a later analysis, previously published TCR beta repertoires from 500 to 750 donors were re-analyzed and high-resolution HLA genotyping was added so that TCR occurrence patterns could be studied. A separate validation cohort of some 130 different subjects was used in addition to the roughly 670-subject first cohort.

This clone occurred a few times. Its antigen specificity is not known. Base-call qualities are not available, and no considerably larger clone is one nucleotide away. Overall results and qualifications from the work: In an earlier analysis of several hundred of the donors, most TCR beta V segments were observed in productive rearrangements about 90% or about 30% of the time, broadly matching IMGT annotations. When HLA alleles, especially DR and DQ, strongly co-occurred, TCR associations were difficult to assign to individual alleles. Compared with equally common non-associated chains, HLA-associated TCR beta chains in a later analysis were more clonally expanded and had lower generation probabilities. The classifier was reported to diagnose cytomegalovirus status with high specificity and sensitivity in both the original cohort and the validation cohort. A group of highly shared sequence variants was considered likely to be a technical artifact of the sequencing pipeline. A later genetic analysis associated a missense DCLRE1C variant with V-gene and J-gene trimming of TCR beta chains, and an independent cohort replicated the association. A later analysis associated 17,000 or so TCR beta sequences with specific HLA alleles at a false discovery rate of 0.05. Because HLA typing was missing for some donors at each locus, association tests included only the typed subset. A few of the identified cytomegalovirus-associated TCR beta chains were confirmed in vitro to be specific for cytomegalovirus antigens. Only TCR beta chains were sequenced in this cohort, and the absence of alpha or paired-chain data limited detectable features. A later analysis found that most CMV-associated TCR beta chains appeared HLA-restricted, with HLA associations seemingly driven largely by CMV exposure. Across donors, most TCR sequences were observed very rarely, whereas some public TCRs were present in many individuals. Roughly uniform sequencing depth across donors was assumed in presence/absence analyses, although this assumption may not hold. The earlier analysis of fewer than 750 of the donors excluded approximately 17 rarely observed V segments, including chromosome 9 orphons, because counts were too low. CMV serostatus was the only immune exposure information available for the cohort. Some IMGT-functional V segments, including TRBV6-2 and TRBV6-3, could not be distinguished by the 87-base-pair reads and were therefore excluded. Correlated functional status among segregating V segments might reflect linkage disequilibrium, but an unknown experimental factor could not be ruled out. In the study, around 160 TCR beta chains were listed as associated with cytomegalovirus. A further reported finding was that TCR beta sequences accurately predicted the HLA-A and HLA-B alleles for most subjects in the first cohort. In a later genetic analysis, fewer N-insertions in productive TCRs were reported among donors in an Asian-associated ancestry cluster than the roughly 700-donor mean. A later analysis found that TCR association rates varied across HLA loci, with DRB1 alleles showing the most associated TCRs and HLA-C alleles the fewest. In a later analysis, several top co-occurrence clusters were reported to appear linked to parvovirus B19, influenza, CMV and Epstein-Barr virus. It was suggested by the authors that the approach could potentially be generalized to other disease states and immunological phenotypes.

Library method: the immunoSEQ multiplex PCR assay. A mixture of 60 forward primers for TCR Vbeta segments and 13 reverse primers for TCR Jbeta segments was used in the multiplex PCR. A multiplex PCR assay on genomic DNA amplified the CDR3 region of rearranged TCR beta genes. The Illumina HiSeq System was used to sequence the amplified TCR beta libraries as 87-base-pair reads. The study's own analysis went as follows. A later analysis tallied about 77 million unique TCR beta chains across the 666 repertoires, and around 9.9 million of those chains were shared by two or more donors. To remove PCR and sequencing errors, raw reads were error-corrected and collapsed into unique sequences using a nearest-neighbor algorithm that merged closely related sequences. Alignment of CDR3 sequences to IMGT reference sequences was used to assign V, D and J gene segments. For a sequence to be retained, a match of at least six nucleotides to both a V gene segment and a J gene segment was required. A rearrangement was called productive if the CDR3 had no stop codons and remained in frame with V and J, and every other rearrangement was called non-productive. CDR3 was defined by IMGT convention, running from the second conserved V-encoded cysteine to the conserved J-encoded phenylalanine. In an earlier analysis of 550 to 650 of the donors, sequences lacking an unambiguous match to a single V gene segment were excluded. An earlier analysis of several hundred of the donors classified V segments as functional when productive rearrangements were above 56.7% and as segregating when the standard deviation between donors was above 5%. A statistical classification framework was developed to diagnose cytomegalovirus status using the catalog of TCR beta chain sequences. In a later analysis, TCR nucleotide sequences were compared against IMGT/GENE-DB human TR gene sequences so that V and J genes could be assigned. Using the TCRdist pipeline, a later analysis assigned CDR3 sequences along with most-parsimonious VDJ recombination scenarios. In a later analysis, each TCR beta chain was defined by its CDR3 amino acid sequence together with its V-gene family, and reads without a unique V-gene family were excluded. To address suspected cross-contamination and a sequencing artifact, a later analysis removed 450 to 700 highly shared, low-generation-probability nucleotide sequences. A later analysis calculated a clonal expansion index for each public chain from normalized within-repertoire ranks of inferred template counts. Generation probabilities in a later analysis came from a VDJ recombination model fitted to out-of-frame rearrangements, and those results were checked against IGoR. A later analysis scored TCR-TCR, TCR-HLA and TCR-CMV co-occurrence with hypergeometric tests, applying a repertoire-size bias correction to TCR pairs. A later analysis estimated false discovery rates by permuting HLA or CMV assignments 20 times. A later analysis grouped co-occurring TCRs with DBSCAN, adding TCRdist sequence similarity when clustering within HLA-allele-positive subsets. Co-occurrence clustering excluded repertoires with fewer than 30,000 or more than 120,000 public chains, plus five with anomalous nucleotide sharing. TCRdb limited this immuneACCESS table to in-frame rearrangements with V and J called. A share of clones is missing; checked studies link under half to unresolved V genes, and the rest is unexplained. V and J calls and clone size are those listed in that table; D and trimming were worked out from the DNA. The sample yields approximately 110,000 clones; about three quarters were counted once. Jointly, the top ten make up 8.2% of the sample.

In total, roughly 670 healthy bone marrow donors made up the cohort. Cohort members were all nominally healthy when sampled, although unrecorded immune exposures were likely present. The donor was CMV seropositive and belonged to the group of over 250 seropositive cohort members. Each donor provided a peripheral blood sample, and peripheral blood mononuclear cells were used for TCR beta sequencing. The Qiagen DNeasy Blood Extraction Kit was used to extract genomic DNA from the blood cell samples. Reading from cysteine to phenylalanine, the CDR3 counts 14 amino acids. CDR3 DNA is the only sequence kept; it has 42 bases, read in frame from the first base. The germline V gene yields MRHNA for CDR1 and SNTAGT for CDR2. Trimming takes 6 bases off V and 8 bases off J; junction bases not matched to a gene: 9.

The sample taken for sequencing was PBMCs. In this chain, TRBV6-4 is recombined with TRBJ2-1; TRBD2 agrees with 8 junctional bases. This sequence originates from a woman aged 40 to 49 in good health and CMV-seropositive. The CDR3 protein sequence reads: CASSVRGGRDEQFF. The base sequence is TGTGCCAGCAGCGTACGGGGGGGCCGCGATGAGCAGTTCTTC.